This TCR beta chain is drawn from a study of shared clonotypes between healthy human individuals. Repertoires were generated with immunoSEQ multiplex PCR, while TCRdb's copy carries only in-frame clones and drops some. The data hold about 680,000 clones, with around four fifths observed a single time. Findings of the study overall: Memory subsets had estimated richness that was generally smaller than that of naive subsets.

Concerning this clone: Its antigen remains unidentified.

The V and J ends lost 8 bases and 4 bases, in that order; junction bases with no gene match: 7. CDR1 MNHEY and CDR2 SVGAGI come from the germline V gene. The CDR3 length is 13 residues. The rearrangement links TRBV6-5 to TRBJ1-2, with 7 bases identical to TRBD1. The material sequenced was memory CD4+ T cells sorted from blood. Sample subset: CD45RA-negative fraction. This receptor was identified in a woman aged 30 to 39 in good health. The CDR3 spells CASGTGDSYGYTF. CDR3 DNA sequence: TGTGCCAGCGGTACAGGGGATAGCTATGGCTACACCTTC.